The source of this T cell receptor (beta chain) is a study of TIL therapy for anti-PD-1-resistant metastatic lung cancer. Study information: By whole-exome sequencing, median non-synonymous tumor mutation burden was around 1.4 mutations per megabase. Study-wide points: TIL clonotype persistence in blood showed no apparent association with response.

Details on this clone: The antigen is undetermined.

As for time point: pre-treatment sample, taken before nivolumab and TIL therapy. Stage 4 NSCLC adults joined between late 2017 and January 2020. The libraries were made with immunoSEQ v3. Sequencing depth was some 2 million read pairs for survey level, roughly 4.5-6.5 million for deep. Clones were read by immunoSEQ multiplex PCR, and TCRdb kept only the in-frame ones, dropping some. Among tens of thousands of clones listed, 73% were seen once. The CDR3 is 15 residues long. CDR1 and CDR2 from the germline V gene are MGHRA and YSYEKL. Germline trimming cut 4 bases from V and 4 bases from J; bases unmatched to any gene: 7.

The chain joins TRBV4-1 to TRBJ2-4; 7 positions match TRBD2. Sequences were derived from blood, sampled at baseline. The sequence was collected from a person between 30 and 80 years old with non-small cell lung cancer. CDR3 in amino acids: CASSLELARKNIQYF. The DNA of the CDR3 is TGCGCCAGCAGCCTTGAACTAGCGAGAAAAAACATTCAGTACTTC.